This TCR beta chain was captured by sequencing in a study of shared clonotypes between healthy human individuals. General study points: Sampling covered nothing but blood. Tissue TCR repertoires likely differ from those found in blood.

What was sequenced on ten immunoSEQ deep assay plates was unsorted PBMC DNA. As handled by the study authors: Junction-only sequences without quality scores came from ImmunoSEQ, so filtering differed. The method was immunoSEQ multiplex PCR; TCRdb's version includes in-frame clones alone and lacks a portion of them. The V and J calls and the clone size are those of that table, but D and trimming were determined from the DNA. The sample holds roughly 500,000 clones; about 85% are singletons and the top ten take about 12%. Genomic DNA for unsorted samples, which was extracted with the QIAamp DNA Blood Mini kit, came from roughly 100 million PBMCs. About this clone: Antigen unknown.

The germline V gene encodes CDR1 SGHVS and CDR2 FQNEAQ. This CDR3 is built from 18 residues. Deletions cut 3 bases from V and 0 bases from J, with 18 bases between. The chain carries TRBV7-8 and TRBJ1-5, with D tentatively TRBD1 (5 bases). The TCR was taken from a middle-aged woman in good health. Some clones in this sample may be carry-over from other donors' samples. The source material was PBMCs. The CDR3 bases are TGTGCCAGCAGCTTCCCGGCGGGGGTGGGGTATAGCAATCAGCCCCAGCATTTT. Translated: CASSFPAGVGYSNQPQHF.